Shown below are 24 T cell receptor beta chains from a single sample sequenced in a study of CD8+ T cells in alopecia areata. RNA was extracted and reverse transcribed into cDNA as the sequencing template. Sequenced by immunoSEQ multiplex PCR; TCRdb stores in-frame clones only, minus some. The repertoire consists of 200,000 or so clones, with 58% occurring once and the leading ten covering 5% to 6%. Regarding treatment: oral pan-JAK inhibitor, 5-10 mg twice daily. Sequences were derived from CD4+ T cells sorted from blood, sampled at week 24, from a patient treated with tofacitinib. These receptors were taken from a human donor with alopecia areata.

The chain is built from TRBV6-5 and TRBJ2-1, with unresolved D. CDR1 and CDR2 from the germline V gene are MNHEY and SVGAGI. The CDR3 covers 15 residues. V dropped 10 bases and J dropped 4 bases, with 20 bases sitting between them. CDR3 in DNA: TGTGCCAAAGATGGATTCCCATCCCCTTACAATGAGCAGTTCTTC. Translated, it gives CAKDGFPSPYNEQFF.

The gene calls are TRBV29-1 and TRBJ2-3; D assignment may be TRBD1 or TRBD2 (5 bases each). This CDR3 is built from 13 residues. Trimming pared 7 bases from V and 9 bases from J, leaving 20 bases between. Per the germline V gene, CDR1 is SQVTM and CDR2 is ANQGSEA. Here the CDR3 DNA reads TGCAGCGGGACCAGGGAGACACTTGGCACGCAGTATTTT. It specifies CSGTRETLGTQYF.

In this sample, this clone turned up once. The chain employs TRBV20-1 and TRBJ1-2; D remains unclear. CDR3 length: 10 amino acids. Per germline, CDR1 DFQATT and CDR2 SNEGSKA (reference sequence). Trimming stripped 3 bases from V and 2 bases from J, with 1 base between. The CDR3 loop reads CSASNYGYTF. The DNA for the CDR3 is TGCAGTGCTAGCAACTATGGCTACACCTTC.

The chain couples TRBV29-1 to TRBJ2-7; 9 nucleotides agree with TRBD1. The CDR3 loop spans 13 amino acids. Germline CDR1 reads SQVTM; CDR2 reads ANQGSEA. V was clipped by 6 bases and J by 6 bases; unmatched bases: 9. CDR3 loop: CSVRTGTGIEQYF. The CDR3 DNA follows: TGCAGCGTGCGCACCGGGACAGGGATCGAGCAGTACTTC.

The chain recombines TRBV9 with TRBJ2-5; TRBD2 is a possible D gene (6 bases). In germline, CDR1 is SGDLS, CDR2 YYNGEE. V dropped 0 bases and J dropped 5 bases, with 8 bases sitting between them. This CDR3 comprises 13 residues. CDR3 amino acids: CASSVGREETQYF. Here the CDR3 DNA reads TGTGCCAGCAGCGTAGGACGGGAGGAGACCCAGTACTTC.

The rearrangement links TRBV27 to TRBJ2-7; D unclear. The CDR3 runs to 16 residues. Trimming removed 4 bases from V and 3 bases from J, with 19 bases in between. The germline V gene encodes CDR1 MNHEY and CDR2 SMNVEV (reference sequence). CDR3 DNA: TGTGCCAGCAGTTCGACGTCCCAATTTCCCTTCTACGAGCAGTACTTC. Residues: CASSSTSQFPFYEQYF.

The genes are TRBV5-6 and TRBJ2-7; 7 bases fit TRBD2. From germline, CDR1 is SGHDT and CDR2 YYEEEE. V lost 4 bases, J lost 3 bases, and 7 bases stayed unmatched. This CDR3 is 14 amino acids long. As DNA, the CDR3 is TGTGCCAGCAGCGGGTACTGGGAGGGCTACGAGCAGTACTTC. Residues: CASSGYWEGYEQYF.

The chain recombines TRBV30 with TRBJ2-3; unclear D gene. The germline V gene has CDR1 GTSNPN and CDR2 SVGIG (reference sequence). V lost 2 bases to trimming and J lost 0 bases, with 6 bases between them. This CDR3 contains 13 residues. CDR3 DNA sequence: TGTGCCTGGAGTCTCCGGAGCACAGATACGCAGTATTTT. Its translation is CAWSLRSTDTQYF.

This chain links TRBV29-1 with TRBJ2-7, with D perhaps TRBD1 (5 bases). V lost 4 bases and J lost 5, with 18 bases in between. The CDR3 contains 14 residues. CDR1 SQVTM and CDR2 ANQGSEA come from the germline V gene. CDR3 nucleotide sequence: TGCAGCGTTGGAGTAGCTGGGGCGCGGAACGAGCAGTACTTC. Translating gives CSVGVAGARNEQYF.

The chain carries TRBV27 and TRBJ1-6, with D maybe TRBD1 (5 bases). Germline loops: CDR1 MNHEY, CDR2 SMNVEV (reference sequence). The V gene lost 3 bases and the J gene lost 14 bases, with 17 bases spanning the gap. The CDR3 contains 14 residues. As DNA, the CDR3 is TGTGCCAGCAGTTTCGGGGGAACCCGTGAGGCCCTCCACTTT. Residues: CASSFGGTREALHF.

In its sample, this clone was seen a few times. The V and J genes are TRBV27 and TRBJ2-5, with TRBD2 identical over 11 bases. J gave up 1 base and V 6 bases, and 7 bases lay outside the gene matches. The germline gives CDR1 MNHEY, CDR2 SMNVEV (reference sequence). This CDR3 contains 16 residues. This CDR3 reads CASRPGLAAPQETQYF. The CDR3 DNA sequence: TGTGCCAGCAGACCGGGACTAGCGGCACCCCAAGAGACCCAGTACTTC.

V and J are TRBV27 and TRBJ2-7; tentative D call: TRBD1 (6 bases). V dropped 6 bases and J dropped 10 bases, with 19 bases sitting between them. The length of the CDR3 is 13 residues. Germline CDR1 reads MNHEY; CDR2 reads SMNVEV (reference sequence). CDR3 loop: CASRRTPTGYQYF. In nucleotides, the CDR3 is TGTGCCAGCAGACGGACCCCCACAGGGTACCAGTACTTC.

The chain employs TRBV5-4 and TRBJ1-4; D call uncertain. Looked up from germline, CDR1 is SGHNT and CDR2 is YYREEE (reference sequence). The CDR3 is 11 residues long. V shed 4 bases and J shed 4 bases, with 2 bases lying between them. The CDR3 region has the DNA TGTGCCAGCAGCCATAATGAAAAACTGTTTTTT. This gives the protein CASSHNEKLFF. Drawing the rest from reference TRBV5-4 and TRBJ1-4, the complete variable domain is ETGVTQSPTHLIKTRGQQVTLRCSSQSGHNTVSWYQQALGQGPQFIFQYYREEENGRGNFPPRFSGLQFPNYSSELNVNALELDDSALYLCASSHNEKLFFGSGTQLSVL.

V is TRBV19 and J is TRBJ2-4; 7 positions match TRBD1. The J segment lost 6 bases and the V segment lost 5 bases, leaving 7 bases of the junction unmatched. This CDR3 spans 14 amino acids. Looked up from germline, CDR1 is LNHDA and CDR2 is SQIVND (reference sequence). The CDR3 DNA reads TGTGCCAGTAGTCCTAGACAGGGCCTAAACATTCAGTACTTC. Translation: CASSPRQGLNIQYF.

The V gene is TRBV5-6, the J gene TRBJ2-1; D might be TRBD2 (6 bases). The germline CDR1 and CDR2 sequences are SGHDT and YYEEEE. The CDR3 consists of 14 residues. V shed 4 bases and J shed 1 base, with 9 bases lying between them. The CDR3: CASSPLASYNEQFF. The CDR3 bases are TGTGCCAGCAGCCCGCTAGCGTCCTACAATGAGCAGTTCTTC.

Notes on this clone: In the same sample, other DNA sequences code for this CDR3. This chain uses TRBV15 with TRBJ2-5, with D unresolved. V lost 0 bases and J lost 5, with 1 base in between. The germline V gene has CDR1 LNHNV and CDR2 YYDKDF (reference sequence). The CDR3 spans 11 residues. The CDR3 DNA reads TGTGCCACCAGCAGAGAGGAGACCCAGTACTTC. Encoded protein: CATSREETQYF.

This clone was observed once. The gene calls are TRBV27 and TRBJ2-1; 9 bases fit TRBD1. The V and J ends lost 6 bases and 6 bases, in that order; junction bases with no gene match: 15. Germline-derived CDR1 and CDR2 are MNHEY and SMNVEV (reference sequence). The CDR3 is made up of 17 amino acids. The CDR3 nucleotides are TGTGCCAGCAGCCCTGTTCCGGGACAGGGCTCTCGCAATGAGCAGTTCTTC. This sequence encodes CASSPVPGQGSRNEQFF.

The CDR3: CASSQRLAGARGETQYF. CDR3 DNA sequence: TGCGCCAGCAGCCAAAGACTAGCGGGAGCTAGGGGGGAGACCCAGTACTTC. The chain couples TRBV4-1 to TRBJ2-5; 12 nucleotides match TRBD2. The length of the CDR3 is 17 residues. CDR1 is MGHRA, CDR2 YSYEKL, per germline. Trimming took 2 bases from V and 5 from J; bases not matched to a gene: 9.

The CDR3 protein is CASTGANSYNEQFF. CDR3 nucleotide sequence: TGTGCCAGCACGGGAGCAAACTCCTACAATGAGCAGTTCTTC. The chain uses TRBV5-4 and TRBJ2-1; tentative D call: TRBD2 (6 bases). Germline V gene data show CDR1 as SGHNT and CDR2 as YYREEE (reference sequence). The CDR3 has 14 amino acids. V lost 6 bases and J 0 bases, leaving 10 bases between the germline ends.

This clone was observed a few times. This chain links TRBV30 with TRBJ2-7, with a tentative D call TRBD2 (6 bases). The CDR3 sequence is 13 residues long. The V and J ends lost 2 bases and 2 bases respectively, with 10 bases between them. Germline values: CDR1 GTSNPN, CDR2 SVGIG (reference sequence). The CDR3 sequence: CAWSKLAPYEQYF. CDR3 sequence (DNA): TGTGCCTGGAGTAAACTAGCTCCCTACGAGCAGTACTTC.

The chain uses TRBV6-5 and TRBJ2-5, with TRBD2 as a possible D gene (6 bases). The CDR3 extends over 13 amino acids. The ends were cut back, 10 bases at V and 4 bases at J, with 16 bases in the middle. The germline CDR1 and CDR2 sequences are MNHEY and SVGAGI. DNA of the CDR3: TGTGCCACCAGCGATAGCGGCCCAGAGACCCAGTACTTC. Its translation: CATSDSGPETQYF.

Worth noting for this clone: Sequence at one end of the junction differs from germline and may be a read error. The CDR3 is CASSLAGVITGELFF. The CDR3 DNA reads as TGTGCCAGCAGCCTAGCGGGAGTCATCACCGGGGAGCTGTTTTTT. This chain uses TRBV7-8 with TRBJ2-2, with 10 bases aligning to TRBD2. The length of the CDR3 is 15 residues. The germline V gene has CDR1 SGHVS and CDR2 FQNEAQ.

This clone was picked up a small number of times. V is TRBV30 and J is TRBJ1-5; possible D gene TRBD1, 5 bases. The CDR3 sequence is 14 residues long. The V gene lost 3 bases and the J gene lost 8 bases, with 17 bases spanning the gap. The V gene's germline CDR1 is GTSNPN and CDR2 SVGIG (reference sequence). The chain's CDR3 is CAWSGQGNPKPQHF. CDR3 bases: TGTGCCTGGAGCGGGCAGGGAAATCCTAAGCCCCAGCATTTT.

This chain connects TRBV5-1 to TRBJ2-1; TRBD1 agrees at 9 bases. Trimming cost V 4 bases and J 7 bases; bases outside gene matches: 9. The CDR3 consists of 15 residues. Germline V gives CDR1 SGHRS, CDR2 YFSETQ. The CDR3 loop is CASSAEGQGGNEQFF. CDR3 nucleotide sequence: TGCGCCAGCAGCGCGGAGGGACAGGGTGGGAATGAGCAGTTCTTC.